These 32 T cell receptor beta chains originate from one sample sequenced in a study of response to subunit inactivated influenza vaccine. In TCRdb, the RT-PCR reads were re-called with MiXCR into one record per CDR3 protein. Of around 580,000 distinct CDR3 sequences listed, about 12% are singletons. Here the sequenced sample was PBMCs from blood, taken on the day of vaccination. The source is a man between 50 and 59 years old who received an inactivated influenza vaccine.

A few counts support this clonotype. The chain is built from TRBV15 and TRBJ2-1; 10 nucleotides line up with TRBD1. The germline CDR1 and CDR2 sequences are LNHNV and YYDKDF (reference sequence). V dropped 1 base and J dropped 4; count of bases not matched to a gene: 7. This CDR3 has 17 amino acids. This CDR3 is CATSRVDRDRGYNEQFF. The CDR3 DNA follows: TGTGCCACCAGCAGAGTAGACCGGGACAGGGGTTACAATGAGCAGTTCTTC.

Only a few counts were recorded for this clonotype. The chain joins TRBV27 to TRBJ2-5; D may be TRBD2 (5 bases). The CDR3 has 15 residues. Germline CDR1 MNHEY, CDR2 SMNVEV (reference sequence). V was pared by 5 bases and J by 5 bases, with 18 bases between. The CDR3: CASSPRAPWRETQYF. CDR3 in DNA: TGTGCCAGCAGTCCTCGGGCCCCGTGGAGGGAGACCCAGTACTTC.

The chain is built from TRBV6-1 and TRBJ2-1, with 8 nucleotides matching TRBD1. Germline assignment: CDR1 MNHNS and CDR2 SASEGT. The CDR3 sequence is 16 residues long. Trimming at V came to 4 bases and at J to 11 bases, leaving 16 bases not matched to a gene. CDR3 in amino acids: CASSATGQALPRKQFF. DNA for the CDR3: TGTGCCAGCAGTGCAACGGGACAGGCCTTACCGCGGAAGCAGTTCTTC.

This chain uses TRBV6-1 with TRBJ1-1; 10 bases align to TRBD1. The CDR3 is made up of 15 amino acids. The junction had 9 bases not matched to a gene; V was cut back by 6 bases and J by 5 bases. CDR1 and CDR2 (germline): MNHNS, SASEGT. The chain's CDR3 is CASSRQGAIGTEAFF. CDR3 DNA: TGTGCCAGCAGCAGACAGGGGGCGATTGGTACTGAAGCTTTCTTT.

This clonotype was detected only a few times. V and J are TRBV5-1 and TRBJ2-7; D perhaps matches TRBD1 (6 bases). The CDR3 spans 14 residues. Trimming took 5 bases from V and 6 from J, leaving 18 bases between them. Germline V lookup: CDR1 SGHRS, CDR2 YFSETQ. The CDR3 loop reads CASSSGTLGSEQYF. CDR3 sequence (DNA): TGCGCCAGCAGTTCCGGGACACTGGGCTCCGAGCAGTACTTC. Complete variable domain (other parts from reference TRBV5-1 and TRBJ2-7): KAGVTQTPRYLIKTRGQQVTLSCSPISGHRSVSWYQQTPGQGLQFLFEYFSETQRNKGNFPGRFSGRQFSNSRSEMNVSTLELGDSALYLCASSSGTLGSEQYFGPGTRLTVT.

The chain recombines TRBV19 with TRBJ2-1; TRBD2 might be the D (7 bases). The CDR3 consists of 14 residues. CDR1 LNHDA and CDR2 SQIVND come from the germline V gene (reference sequence). Trimming pared 5 bases from V and 6 bases from J, leaving 14 bases between. The DNA for the CDR3 is TGTGCCAGTAGTTCGGGGGGCTTTAGCAATGAGCAGTTCTTC. Translating gives CASSSGGFSNEQFF.

This chain links TRBV12-3 or TRBV12-4 with TRBJ1-5; perhaps TRBD1 as D (6 bases). V dropped 6 bases and J dropped 0 bases, with 12 bases sitting between them. The CDR3 extends over 15 amino acids. CDR3 bases: TGTGCCAGCAGCTCAAGGACAGCTAGCAATCAGCCCCAGCATTTT. It codes for CASSSRTASNQPQHF.

This clonotype was observed a handful of times. V usage is TRBV6-5 and J usage is TRBJ2-5; D unresolved. Deletions cut 1 base from V and 5 bases from J, with 14 bases between. The CDR3 runs 15 residues. Per germline, CDR1 MNHEY and CDR2 SVGAGI. CDR3 in DNA: TGTGCCAGCAGTTACTTACAAGACTGGCGGGAGACCCAGTACTTC. Translation: CASSYLQDWRETQYF.

Only a few counts were recorded for this clonotype. The rearrangement links TRBV20-1 to TRBJ2-3; TRBD2 matches 13 bases. V lost 4 bases to trimming and J lost 1 base; unmatched junction nucleotides: 14. The V gene's germline CDR1 is DFQATT and CDR2 SNEGSKA (reference sequence). This CDR3 is built from 19 residues. CDR3 bases: TGCAGTGCTAACAGACTAGCGGGAGGCGGTGCTGGGGGCACAGATACGCAGTATTTT. The encoded protein is CSANRLAGGGAGGTDTQYF.

V and J are TRBV6-2 or TRBV6-3 and TRBJ2-1, with TRBD2 identical over 8 bases. The J segment lost 4 bases and the V segment lost 2 bases, leaving 4 bases of the junction unmatched. In germline, CDR1 is MNHEY, CDR2 SVGEGT. The CDR3 covers 15 residues. CDR3 amino acids: CASSYAGGQYNEQFF. The CDR3 DNA sequence: TGTGCCAGCAGTTACGCGGGGGGACAATACAATGAGCAGTTCTTC.

This clonotype came up many times. The rearrangement uses TRBV7-2 and TRBJ2-5; 7 bases agree with TRBD1. The V gene's germline CDR1 is SGHTA and CDR2 FQGNSA. This CDR3 comprises 15 residues. With 1 base clipped from V and 0 bases from J, the junction kept 2 bases outside the gene matches. The CDR3 DNA follows: TGTGCCAGCAGCTTAGGGGACAGATACCAAGAGACCCAGTACTTC. As protein: CASSLGDRYQETQYF.

This clonotype was seen more than once but under ten times. The V gene is TRBV7-8, the J gene TRBJ2-2; D might be TRBD1 or TRBD2, each matching 5 bases. V lost 6 bases, J lost 5 bases, and 16 bases lay in between. The CDR3 has 15 amino acids. The germline V gene has CDR1 SGHVS and CDR2 FQNEAQ. The CDR3 DNA reads TGTGCCAGCAGACTAAAGAGGGGACCGACCGGGGAGCTGTTTTTT. This translates into CASRLKRGPTGELFF.

This clonotype was recorded many times. The V gene is TRBV29-1, the J gene TRBJ2-2; possibly TRBD1 for D (6 bases). Germline CDR1 SQVTM, CDR2 ANQGSEA. CDR3 length: 15 amino acids. With 6 bases removed from V and 5 bases from J, the gap between germline ends came to 19 bases. The CDR3 DNA reads TGCAGCGTCTCGATTACAGGGTTTCAGACCGGGGAGCTGTTTTTT. Protein sequence: CSVSITGFQTGELFF.

The CDR3 DNA reads TGTGCCAGCACTCGAGGGGGGATAAGTGCCATTCAGTACTTC. This sequence encodes CASTRGGISAIQYF. This chain connects TRBV2 to TRBJ2-4; D tentatively reads TRBD1 or TRBD2 (6 bases each). With 7 bases removed from V and 9 bases from J, the gap between germline ends came to 19 bases. Germline assignment: CDR1 SNHLY and CDR2 FYNNEI. The CDR3 consists of 14 residues.

This clonotype was observed a few times. The chain joins TRBV12-3 or TRBV12-4 to TRBJ2-4; TRBD1 matches at 8 bases. Trimming removed 5 bases from V and 3 bases from J; junction bases left unmatched: 9. The CDR3 consists of 16 residues. The DNA of the CDR3 is TGTGCCAGCAGTCCTCGACAGGGGTCGGGCAAAAACATTCAGTACTTC. Its protein product is CASSPRQGSGKNIQYF.

This clonotype was counted a few times. The gene calls are TRBV20-1 and TRBJ2-2; possible D gene TRBD1, 6 bases. CDR1 DFQATT and CDR2 SNEGSKA come from the germline V gene (reference sequence). V was pared by 0 bases and J by 6 bases, with 11 bases between. The CDR3 contains 14 residues. The CDR3 region has the DNA TGCAGTGCTAGAGAGGGGGCCGGTGCCGGGGAGCTGTTTTTT. Its protein product is CSAREGAGAGELFF.

This clonotype was seen only a few times. V is TRBV7-2 and J is TRBJ2-5, with D unclear. V lost 5 bases, J lost 5 bases, and 9 bases lay in between. Germline lookup yields CDR1 SGHTA and CDR2 FQGNSA. The CDR3 spans 12 residues. In DNA, the CDR3 is TGTGCCAGCAGCCCGGCCGCGGAGACCCAGTACTTC. Translating it yields CASSPAAETQYF.

The CDR3 DNA follows: TGTGCCATCAGTGAGCCAGGGAACACCGGGGAGCTGTTTTTT. It is translated as CAISEPGNTGELFF. The V and J genes are TRBV10-3 and TRBJ2-2; no reliable D call. CDR1 is ENHRY and CDR2 is SYGVKD in the germline V gene. The CDR3 length is 14 residues. Deletions cut 2 bases from V and 1 base from J, with 5 bases between.

This chain joins TRBV7-2 and TRBJ2-1; no firm D call. CDR3 length equals 13 residues. Trimming cost V 4 bases and J 2 bases, with 6 bases left between them. Germline CDR1 reads SGHTA; CDR2 reads FQGNSA. CDR3 protein: CASSSVPYNEQFF. The CDR3, as DNA: TGTGCCAGCAGCTCGGTCCCCTACAATGAGCAGTTCTTC.

This clonotype was seen at least ten times. V and J are TRBV4-3 and TRBJ1-6; D not resolved. The CDR3 contains 18 residues. Trimming cost V 0 bases and J 0 bases, with 12 bases left between them. CDR1 is LGHNA and CDR2 is YSLEER in the germline V gene. The CDR3: CASSQDFVGGSYNSPLHF. CDR3 bases: TGCGCCAGCAGCCAAGATTTTGTGGGAGGCTCCTATAATTCACCCCTCCACTTT.

V usage is TRBV7-2 and J usage is TRBJ2-3; 8 nucleotides agree with TRBD1. The CDR3 is 15 residues long. J gave up 2 bases and V 5 bases, and 6 bases lay outside the gene matches. Germline CDR1 SGHTA, CDR2 FQGNSA. The CDR3 nucleotides are TGTGCCAGCAGCGCAGGGGGCGTCCCCACAGATACGCAGTATTTT. Encoded protein: CASSAGGVPTDTQYF.

This rearrangement joins TRBV27 to TRBJ2-7; D gene unclear. V gave up 2 bases and J gave up 11 bases, with 16 bases separating them. Germline lookup yields CDR1 MNHEY and CDR2 SMNVEV (reference sequence). The CDR3 loop spans 13 amino acids. The DNA of the CDR3 is TGTGCCAGCAGTTTACCCCTATCGAGAACGAAGTACTTC. Protein: CASSLPLSRTKYF.

This clonotype was picked up a small number of times. The chain carries TRBV25-1 and TRBJ1-1; D not certain. V lost 5 bases and J 1 base, leaving 8 bases between the germline ends. The CDR3 runs 13 residues. Germline CDR1 and CDR2: MGHDK and SYGVNS. This chain's CDR3 is CASSRLPNTEAFF. In DNA form, the CDR3 reads TGTGCCAGCAGTCGGCTTCCGAACACTGAAGCTTTCTTT. The full variable domain, with the rest looked up from reference TRBV25-1 and TRBJ1-1, is EADIYQTPRYLVIGTGKKITLECSQTMGHDKMYWYQQDPGMELHLIHYSYGVNSTEKGDLSSESTVSRIRTEHFPLTLESARPSHTSQYLCASSRLPNTEAFFGQGTRLTVV.

There are many counts of this clonotype. CDR3 sequence (DNA): TGTGCCAGCAGCCATAGCGTAGGAGATACGCAGTATTTT. It codes for CASSHSVGDTQYF. The chain employs TRBV7-3 and TRBJ2-3; tentatively, D is TRBD2 (5 bases). Trimming took off 5 bases at V and 5 bases at J, with 11 bases between the two ends. The CDR3 is made up of 13 amino acids. CDR1 and CDR2 (germline): SGHTA, FQGTGA.

The chain is built from TRBV20-1 and TRBJ2-1; 13 positions agree with TRBD2. The V gene end was trimmed by 0 bases and the J gene end by 5 bases; junction bases not matched to a gene: 1. This CDR3 has 15 amino acids. Looked up from germline, CDR1 is DFQATT and CDR2 is SNEGSKA (reference sequence). CDR3 bases: TGCAGTGCTAGAGATGGGACTAGCGGGGACAATGAGCAGTTCTTC. Encoded protein: CSARDGTSGDNEQFF.

This chain links TRBV20-1 with TRBJ2-2; tentative D call: TRBD2 (6 bases). The CDR3 runs to 13 residues. Per the germline V gene, CDR1 is DFQATT and CDR2 is SNEGSKA (reference sequence). The V end lost 6 bases, the J end lost 7 bases, and 15 bases lay between the germline ends. In DNA, the CDR3 is TGCAGTGCCGATCGGGACTTCAACGGGGAGCTGTTTTTT. Translated: CSADRDFNGELFF.

The sample holds one count of this clonotype. A read error may be the cause here, since a much bigger clone is one base away. The V gene is TRBV4-2, the J gene TRBJ2-2, with a possible D match to TRBD2 (5 bases). Looked up from germline, CDR1 is LGHNA and CDR2 is YNFKEQ. The CDR3 contains 15 residues. The CDR3 DNA is TGTGCCAGCAGCCAAAACCAAATTAACACCGGGGAGATGTTTTTT. This translates into CASSQNQINTGEMFF.

In its sample, this clonotype was seen many times. CDR3 DNA: TGCAGTGTCCCGGGATCCTCGAGGGAAAAACTGTTTTTT. Residues: CSVPGSSREKLFF. This chain joins TRBV20-1 and TRBJ1-4; D not resolved. Germline V gene lookup returns CDR1 DFQATT and CDR2 SNEGSKA (reference sequence). CDR3 size: 13 residues. Between the trimmed V and J ends, which lost 7 bases and 8 bases, there was a span of 17 bases.

The CDR3 reads CAISKTGGNQPQHF. For the CDR3, the DNA is TGTGCCATCAGTAAGACAGGGGGGAATCAGCCCCAGCATTTT. This chain joins TRBV10-3 and TRBJ1-5; 9 bases match TRBD1. Looked up from germline, CDR1 is ENHRY and CDR2 is SYGVKD. J was trimmed by 4 bases and V by 5 bases; bases with no gene match: 3. There are 14 residues in the CDR3.

This clonotype was detected ten times or more. The V call is TRBV5-1, the J call TRBJ2-2, with 12 bases that match TRBD2. V dropped 2 bases and J dropped 2; count of bases not matched to a gene: 13. The CDR3 has 20 residues. CDR1 and CDR2 from the germline V gene are SGHRS and YFSETQ. DNA of the CDR3: TGCGCCAGCAGCTTCGTAAGAAGACTAGCGGGGGCCCCAAACACCGGGGAGCTGTTTTTT. Translating gives CASSFVRRLAGAPNTGELFF.

This clonotype was detected a few times. This chain connects TRBV20-1 to TRBJ1-2, with D hard to call. The CDR3 has 15 amino acids. With 0 bases removed from V and 4 bases from J, the gap between germline ends came to 15 bases. Germline CDR1 is DFQATT and CDR2 is SNEGSKA (reference sequence). CDR3 amino acids: CSARDFRRDRYGYTF. CDR3 coding DNA: TGCAGTGCTAGAGATTTCCGACGGGATCGCTATGGCTACACCTTC.

This clonotype was detected ten times or more. The V call is TRBV12-3 or TRBV12-4, the J call TRBJ2-2, with D unclear. This CDR3 has 12 residues. The ends were cut back, 6 bases at V and 5 bases at J, with 7 bases in the middle. The CDR3 region is CASSQQTGELFF. In nucleotides, the CDR3 is TGTGCCAGCAGCCAACAAACCGGGGAGCTGTTTTTT.